Presented here are 8 T cell receptor beta chains from one specimen sequenced in a study of shared clonotypes between healthy human individuals. Sequencing was performed with immunoSEQ multiplex PCR; in TCRdb, only in-frame clones are kept and a portion is missing. Seen here are some 1,100,000 clones, approximately 80% observed once, and the top ten hold 0.52%. What was sequenced was memory CD4+ T cells from PBMCs. Subset indicated: CD45RA-negative fraction. All receptors derive from a man in his late teens or twenties in good health. Some clones in this sample may be carry-over from other donors' samples.

This clone was observed a few times. Other DNA sequences in the same sample also yield this CDR3. The V call is TRBV2, the J call TRBJ2-7; 11 nucleotides agree with TRBD2. Germline trimming cut 7 bases from V and 4 bases from J; bases unmatched to any gene: 6. The CDR3 runs to 14 residues. The germline CDR1 and CDR2 sequences are SNHLY and FYNNEI. The CDR3 DNA reads as TGTGCCAGCATGCTTACTAGCGGGAGTTACGAGCAGTACTTC. This sequence encodes CASMLTSGSYEQYF. Complete variable domain (other parts from reference TRBV2 and TRBJ2-7): EPEVTQTPSHQVTQMGQEVILRCVPISNHLYFYWYRQILGQKVEFLVSFYNNEISEKSEIFDDQFSVERPDGSNFTLKIRSTKLEDSAMYFCASMLTSGSYEQYFGPGTRLTVT.

The rearrangement uses TRBV7-2 and TRBJ2-7; maybe TRBD2 (6 bases). The CDR3 is 16 residues long. V shed 6 bases and J shed 2 bases, with 20 bases lying between them. Germline CDR1 is SGHTA and CDR2 is FQGNSA. The CDR3 is CASSRTSGTLAYEQYF. DNA for the CDR3: TGTGCCAGCAGTAGAACGTCCGGGACTTTAGCCTACGAGCAGTACTTC.

J is TRBJ2-3 and V is TRBV19; 11 nucleotides align to TRBD2. V lost 5 bases to trimming and J lost 2 bases; unmatched junction nucleotides: 3. This CDR3 is 15 amino acids long. Looked up from germline, CDR1 is LNHDA and CDR2 is SQIVND (reference sequence). CDR3 sequence (DNA): TGTGCCAGTAGTTTGGGACTAGCGGTCACAGATACGCAGTATTTT. It translates to CASSLGLAVTDTQYF.

This sequence joins TRBV19 and TRBJ1-1; no reliable D call. V dropped 7 bases and J dropped 1 base, with 16 bases sitting between them. The CDR3 is 15 residues long. Per the germline V gene, CDR1 is LNHDA and CDR2 is SQIVND (reference sequence). The CDR3, as DNA: TGTGCCAGTACCACCACCCCGAGACCGAACACTGAAGCTTTCTTT. Protein product: CASTTTPRPNTEAFF.

The chain employs TRBV5-4 and TRBJ1-1; perhaps TRBD1 as D (5 bases). The CDR3 covers 15 residues. The ends were cut back, 1 base at V and 4 bases at J, with 14 bases in the middle. The germline V gene has CDR1 SGHNT and CDR2 YYREEE (reference sequence). This chain's CDR3 is CASSLPGPGSTEAFF. CDR3 nucleotides: TGTGCCAGCAGCTTGCCGGGACCCGGGAGCACTGAAGCTTTCTTT.

The V call is TRBV5-6, the J call TRBJ2-3; D is unresolved. Deletions cut 1 base from V and 0 bases from J, with 12 bases between. Germline lookup yields CDR1 SGHDT and CDR2 YYEEEE. CDR3 length equals 16 residues. DNA of the CDR3: TGTGCCAGCAGCTTGATCTGGGCAGCTAGCACAGATACGCAGTATTTT. Translation gives CASSLIWAASTDTQYF.

This clone came up once. J is TRBJ2-1 and V is TRBV6-6, with 9 bases matching TRBD1. This CDR3 is 14 amino acids long. V shed 4 bases, J shed 9 bases, and the junction held 7 bases outside the gene matches. Germline V gene lookup returns CDR1 MNHNY and CDR2 SVGAGI (reference sequence). This CDR3 reads CASSSDRGKGEQFF. In nucleotides, the CDR3 is TGTGCCAGCAGTTCTGACAGGGGGAAGGGTGAGCAGTTCTTC.

A remark on this clone: A much larger clone is a single base away; this may be a read error. This chain connects TRBV2 to TRBJ2-3; D gene ambiguous. Germline CDR1 SNHLY, CDR2 FYNNEI. This CDR3 contains 11 residues. Between the trimmed V and J ends, which lost 6 bases and 2 bases, there was a span of 3 bases. The CDR3, as DNA: TGTGCCAGCAGATTCACAGATACGCAGTATTTT. It is translated as CASRFTDTQYF.